This entry concerns a single TCR beta chain. No antigen is known for it. Germline V gives CDR1 KGHSH, CDR2 LQKENI. V was shortened by 3 bases and J by 6 bases, with 14 bases between the two germline ends. This CDR3 has 15 residues. Each patient experienced a relapse that followed autologous stem cell transplantation, and brentuximab vedotin exposure varied. Complete response, partial response or progressive disease was each patient's best response. These data originate in a study of PD-1 blockade in classical Hodgkin lymphoma. Assay used: immunoSEQ multiplex PCR; TCRdb lists only in-frame clones, some missing. Here the sample spans about 94,000 clones, 75% to 90% being singletons. General study results and limits: Factors driving the repertoire differences, possibly disease activity or prior therapy, remain undefined.

The sequencing used peripheral blood mononuclear cells (PBMCs), collected before the second cycle of nivolumab. The sequence derives from a human donor with classical Hodgkin lymphoma. This chain uses TRBV18 with TRBJ1-4; tentatively, D is TRBD1 (6 bases). This CDR3 reads CASSPPLDSHEKLFF. The CDR3 DNA is TGTGCCAGCTCACCGCCTTTGGACAGTCATGAAAAACTGTTTTTT. The full variable domain, rest sourced from reference TRBV18 and TRBJ1-4, is NAGVMQNPRHLVRRRGQEARLRCSPMKGHSHVYWYRQLPEEGLKFMVYLQKENIIDESGMPKERFSAEFPKEGPSILRIQQVVRGDSAAYFCASSPPLDSHEKLFFGSGTQLSVL.